These T cell receptor beta chains were read from a single sample in a study of beta chain features in type 1 diabetes. Assay: immunoSEQ multiplex PCR; the TCRdb copy retains only in-frame clones and omits some. The sample includes about 710,000 clones, around an eighth seen only once; the top ten take just under 0.04%. Sequenced sample: naive CD4+ T cells from blood. These receptors originate from a man in his late teens or twenties with type 1 diabetes. The CDR3 runs from the conserved cysteine through the conserved F or W. Each record gives: clone size, J gene, V gene, D gene, CDR3 protein, CDR3 DNA. The D gene is left open where the match is weak. A row's size may be missing; if present it is once, few, many or a size class.

abundance: -; j_gene: TRBJ2-1; v_gene: TRBV10-1; d_gene: -; CDR3aa: CASSENEQFF; CDR3nt: TGCGCCAGCAGTGAAAATGAGCAGTTCTTC
abundance: -; j_gene: TRBJ1-3; v_gene: TRBV6-1; d_gene: -; CDR3aa: CASSEGFGNTIYF; CDR3nt: TGTGCCAGCAGTGAAGGATTTGGAAACACCATATATTTT
abundance: few; j_gene: TRBJ2-7; v_gene: TRBV4-1; d_gene: -; CDR3aa: CASSQQTGVEQYF; CDR3nt: TGCGCCAGCAGCCAGCAGACCGGCGTGGAGCAGTACTTC
abundance: few; j_gene: TRBJ1-6; v_gene: TRBV6-5; d_gene: -; CDR3aa: CASSYPRPSPLHF; CDR3nt: TGTGCCAGCAGTTACCCCCGACCATCACCCCTCCACTTT
abundance: few; j_gene: TRBJ1-5; v_gene: TRBV7-2; d_gene: -; CDR3aa: CASSLMQQANQPQHF; CDR3nt: TGTGCCAGCAGCTTAATGCAACAAGCAAATCAGCCCCAGCATTTT
abundance: -; j_gene: TRBJ2-3; v_gene: TRBV11-2; d_gene: -; CDR3aa: CASSLSLVDTQYF; CDR3nt: TGTGCCAGCAGCTTATCCTTAGTCGATACGCAGTATTTT
abundance: few; j_gene: TRBJ1-5; v_gene: TRBV7-2; d_gene: -; CDR3aa: CASSPDGSNQPQHF; CDR3nt: TGTGCCAGCAGCCCCGACGGTAGCAATCAGCCCCAGCATTTT
abundance: few; j_gene: TRBJ2-4; v_gene: TRBV19; d_gene: -; CDR3aa: CASRPNRLAKNIQYF; CDR3nt: TGTGCCAGTAGACCCAACAGGTTAGCCAAAAACATTCAGTACTTC
abundance: few; j_gene: TRBJ2-6; v_gene: TRBV29-1; d_gene: -; CDR3aa: CSVTRESGANVLTF; CDR3nt: TGCAGCGTTACCAGGGAATCTGGGGCCAACGTCCTGACTTTC
abundance: few; j_gene: TRBJ2-5; v_gene: TRBV5-4; d_gene: -; CDR3aa: CASSRSAGETQYF; CDR3nt: TGTGCCAGCAGCAGATCAGCGGGAGAGACCCAGTACTTC
abundance: -; j_gene: TRBJ2-5; v_gene: TRBV11-2; d_gene: -; CDR3aa: CASSLEGRETQYF; CDR3nt: TGTGCCAGCAGCTTAGAGGGCCGAGAGACCCAGTACTTC
abundance: few; j_gene: TRBJ2-2; v_gene: TRBV5-4; d_gene: -; CDR3aa: CASSPSPVNTGELFF; CDR3nt: TGTGCCAGCAGCCCTTCCCCGGTGAACACCGGGGAGCTGTTTTTT
abundance: few; j_gene: TRBJ2-3; v_gene: TRBV28; d_gene: TRBD2; CDR3aa: CASSPLAGGSTDTQYF; CDR3nt: TGTGCCAGCAGCCCGCTAGCGGGGGGATCCACAGATACGCAGTATTTT
abundance: few; j_gene: TRBJ2-2; v_gene: TRBV7-7; d_gene: -; CDR3aa: CASSLDRSTGELFF; CDR3nt: TGTGCTAGCAGCTTAGACCGGAGCACCGGGGAGCTGTTTTTT
abundance: few; j_gene: TRBJ2-4; v_gene: TRBV30; d_gene: -; CDR3aa: CAWSVRAVDIQYF; CDR3nt: TGTGCCTGGAGTGTAAGGGCCGTGGACATTCAGTACTTC
abundance: few; j_gene: TRBJ1-2; v_gene: TRBV30; d_gene: TRBD1; CDR3aa: CAWSSKTGANYGYTF; CDR3nt: TGTGCCTGGAGTTCCAAGACAGGGGCTAACTATGGCTACACCTTC
abundance: -; j_gene: TRBJ1-1; v_gene: TRBV9; d_gene: -; CDR3aa: CASSVGAGATNTEAFF; CDR3nt: TGTGCCAGCAGCGTAGGGGCAGGGGCCACAAACACTGAAGCTTTCTTT
abundance: -; j_gene: TRBJ1-2; v_gene: TRBV4-3; d_gene: -; CDR3aa: CASSQGVGNYGYTF; CDR3nt: TGCGCCAGCAGCCAAGGAGTCGGGAACTATGGCTACACCTTC
abundance: few; j_gene: TRBJ2-3; v_gene: TRBV11-2; d_gene: TRBD2; CDR3aa: CASSLAGGLTDTQYF; CDR3nt: TGTGCCAGCAGCTTAGCGGGGGGGCTAACAGATACGCAGTATTTT
abundance: -; j_gene: TRBJ2-7; v_gene: TRBV14; d_gene: -; CDR3aa: CASSQEYEQYF; CDR3nt: TGTGCCAGCAGCCAAGAGTACGAGCAGTACTTC
abundance: -; j_gene: TRBJ2-7; v_gene: TRBV28; d_gene: -; CDR3aa: CASRPGSQGMNEQYF; CDR3nt: TGTGCCAGCAGGCCCGGGAGTCAAGGTATGAACGAGCAGTACTTC
abundance: -; j_gene: TRBJ1-2; v_gene: TRBV7-3; d_gene: -; CDR3aa: CASSLSPDSGGYTF; CDR3nt: TGTGCCAGCAGCTTAAGCCCGGATTCAGGTGGCTACACCTTC
abundance: -; j_gene: TRBJ2-1; v_gene: TRBV9; d_gene: -; CDR3aa: CASSVGGGNSYNEQFF; CDR3nt: TGTGCCAGCAGCGTAGGGGGCGGAAACTCCTACAATGAGCAGTTCTTC